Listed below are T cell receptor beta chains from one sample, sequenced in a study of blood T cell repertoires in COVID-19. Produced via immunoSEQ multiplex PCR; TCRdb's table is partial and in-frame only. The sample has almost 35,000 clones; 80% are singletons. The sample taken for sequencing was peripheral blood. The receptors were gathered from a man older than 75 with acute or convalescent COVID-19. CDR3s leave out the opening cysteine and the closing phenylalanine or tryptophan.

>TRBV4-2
ASSQAVPHTEAF
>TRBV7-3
ASSLTQDRALTGELF
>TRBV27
ASSLSQGHYEQY
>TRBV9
ASSVEGGSGREQY
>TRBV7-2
ASSPLVGDTQY
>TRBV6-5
ASRGLDTYEQY
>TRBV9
ASSVNLRDYLF
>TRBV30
AWSNRDRGGEKLF
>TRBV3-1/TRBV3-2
ASSPQSTDTQY
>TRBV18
ASSPGLGAEKLF
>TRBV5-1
ASSLPTGVAAEAF
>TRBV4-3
ASSQDPRMNTEAF
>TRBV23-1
ASSQSWASGVGDTQY
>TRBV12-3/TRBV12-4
ASSRTRTDTQY
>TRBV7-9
ASSLGGPLGEQY
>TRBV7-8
ASSLALGQNQPQH
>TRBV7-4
ASSLNRDIDSNQPQH
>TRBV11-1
ASSPKDRAEETQY
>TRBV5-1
ASSIGQGNYQETQY
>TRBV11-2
ASSLEQGSETQY
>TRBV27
ASSIYGTAVNTEAF
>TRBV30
AWSVTGAYEQY
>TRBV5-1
ASSLGTGNYGYT
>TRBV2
ASSERAGGTDTQY
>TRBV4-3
ASSQDMGQGSYEQY
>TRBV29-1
SVDLKTGLTNYGYT
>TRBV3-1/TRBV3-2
ASSYTSRETQY
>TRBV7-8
ASSLSGTRNPYEQY
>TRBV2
ASNRESNTEAF
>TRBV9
ASSVDSEHTDTQY
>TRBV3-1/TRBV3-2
ASSPPSGTQY
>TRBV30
ASLPASEGAYEKLF
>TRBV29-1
SGGGGPDTQY
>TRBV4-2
ASSQKGGVNTGELF